The present T cell receptor beta chain was sequenced within a study of monozygotic twins with inflammatory bowel disease (dated by TCRdb to the late 2010s). With respect to the entire study: The complete study included approximately 28 monozygotic twin pairs: 19 IBD-discordant Danish pairs and nine German pairs, of which four were IBD-concordant and five were IBD-discordant. The search for disease-associated traits relied mainly on comparing, within discordant pairs, IBD patients with their genetically identical healthy co-twins. Each individual had, on average, about 151 000 unique TCRalpha sequences and 181 000 unique TCRbeta sequences available for analysis. What the study reported, not specific to this receptor: Because patients were on differing immunosuppressive treatments, the repertoires may have picked up extra background noise and inter-individual variability. Measured by the inverse Simpson index, TCRbeta repertoire diversity was lower in IBD patients than in their healthy co-twins. Fewer clonotypes were shared with other individuals by IBD patients than by healthy twins, most markedly in patients showing signs of disease activity. The analysis was unable to tell apart different T cell subtypes. The results gave no support for a single strong signal or clonotype linked to IBD. Repertoire similarity did not differ between concordant and discordant twins, possibly due to limited statistical power.

From each donor, a roughly 2.3 ml peripheral blood sample was collected into PAXgene tubes and stored at -80 degrees C. Total RNA was isolated from whole blood with the PAXgene blood miRNA kit on an automated QIAcube, without T cell sorting. Deep TCRalpha and TCRbeta repertoire profiling with unique molecular barcoding was performed on peripheral blood of monozygotic twin pairs concordant or discordant for inflammatory bowel disease. Smoking habits were recorded for all twin pairs, and individuals were classified as current, former or never smokers. Note on this clonotype: Which antigen it targets is not known.

The CDR3, cysteine through phenylalanine, is 16 amino acids long. The entry carries no DNA sequence. The germline V gene gives CDR1 as SGHTA and CDR2 as FQGNSA. Library preparation was by 5' RACE. For each TCR library, approximately 3.5 ug of total RNA was used. For each sample, cDNA synthesis was carried out in eight separate reactions using SMARTScribe reverse transcriptase. During cDNA synthesis, unique molecular identifiers containing a 6-nucleotide sample barcode were introduced by template switching. TCRalpha and TCRbeta cDNA was amplified in two nested PCRs of 16 and 9 cycles, and bead purification was carried out after each PCR. Before amplification, cDNA was treated with uracil DNA-glycosylase and purified using the QIAquick PCR purification kit. The second PCR added Illumina TruSeq-compatible adapters along with sample-specific barcodes. TapeStation and Qubit were used to check library quality and concentration, and 5 to 6.5 ng of each library was pooled. Sequencing of the pooled libraries was done on an Illumina HiSeq2500 single-index Rapid Run using custom sequencing primers and 2 x 100 bp reads. The study's processing was this. PCR and sequencing errors were corrected by UMI-based consensus assembly using MiGEC version 1.2.6. MiXCR version 2.1.1 handled V(D)J alignment, clonotype assembly and CDR3 extraction. To normalise gene usage, clonotype sharing and MAIT/NKT TCR abundance, the top 1000, 10 000 and 20 000 clonotypes in each sample were analysed. Diversity was computed as the inverse Simpson index with the vegan R package after downsampling to 27 000 UMIs. Paired Mann-Whitney U tests on discordant twin pairs were used, with Benjamini-Hochberg multiple-testing correction. Through TCRdb reprocessing, the reads give one entry per CDR3 protein sequence; DNA is omitted. These V and J calls derive from TCRdb rather than the authors' analysis. This specimen's table enumerates around 380,000 distinct CDR3 sequences. The ten largest clones represent less than 2.5% of the sample.

The sample taken for sequencing was blood. Here the chain combines TRBV7-2 and TRBJ2-5; TCRdb's assignment of TRBD2 cannot be checked, as there is no DNA. The TCR comes from a human donor with ulcerative colitis or Crohn's disease, or a healthy co-twin of an affected twin (not recorded which). Here the CDR3 is given as CASSLLSGGVLETQYF.